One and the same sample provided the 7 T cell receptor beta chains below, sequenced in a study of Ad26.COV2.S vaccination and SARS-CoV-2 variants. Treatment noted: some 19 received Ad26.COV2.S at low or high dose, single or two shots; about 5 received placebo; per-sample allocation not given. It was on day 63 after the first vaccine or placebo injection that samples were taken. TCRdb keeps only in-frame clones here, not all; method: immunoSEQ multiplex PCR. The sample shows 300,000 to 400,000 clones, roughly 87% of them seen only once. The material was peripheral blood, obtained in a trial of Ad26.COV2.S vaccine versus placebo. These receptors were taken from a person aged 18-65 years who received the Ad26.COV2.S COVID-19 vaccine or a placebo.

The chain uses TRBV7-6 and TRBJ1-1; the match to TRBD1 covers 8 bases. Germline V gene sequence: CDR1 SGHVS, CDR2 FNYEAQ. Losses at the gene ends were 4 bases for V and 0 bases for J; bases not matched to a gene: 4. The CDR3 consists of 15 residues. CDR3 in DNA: TGTGCCAGCAGCTCCCGGACAGGGCTGAACACTGAAGCTTTCTTT. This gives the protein CASSSRTGLNTEAFF.

Here the CDR3 reads CASSLQGSDTQYF. The CDR3 region has the DNA TGCGCCAGCAGCTTGCAAGGGTCAGATACGCAGTATTTT. The chain has TRBV5-1 and TRBJ2-3; no firm D call. The CDR3 extends over 13 amino acids. The V gene's germline CDR1 is SGHRS and CDR2 YFSETQ. Trimming pared 1 base from V and 4 bases from J, leaving 7 bases between. The variable domain in full, completed from reference TRBV5-1 and TRBJ2-3, reads KAGVTQTPRYLIKTRGQQVTLSCSPISGHRSVSWYQQTPGQGLQFLFEYFSETQRNKGNFPGRFSGRQFSNSRSEMNVSTLELGDSALYLCASSLQGSDTQYFGPGTRLTVL.

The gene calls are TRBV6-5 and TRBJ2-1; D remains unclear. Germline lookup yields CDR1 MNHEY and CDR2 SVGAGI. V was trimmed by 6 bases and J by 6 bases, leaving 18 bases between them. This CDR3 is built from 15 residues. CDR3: CASSLGRPRFNEQFF. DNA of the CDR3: TGTGCCAGCAGCCTAGGACGCCCTCGATTCAATGAGCAGTTCTTC.

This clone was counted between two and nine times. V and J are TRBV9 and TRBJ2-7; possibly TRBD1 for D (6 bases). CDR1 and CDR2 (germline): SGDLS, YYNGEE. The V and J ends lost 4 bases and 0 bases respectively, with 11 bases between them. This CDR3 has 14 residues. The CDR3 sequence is CASSRRDTSYEQYF. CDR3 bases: TGTGCCAGCAGCCGCCGGGACACCTCCTACGAGCAGTACTTC.

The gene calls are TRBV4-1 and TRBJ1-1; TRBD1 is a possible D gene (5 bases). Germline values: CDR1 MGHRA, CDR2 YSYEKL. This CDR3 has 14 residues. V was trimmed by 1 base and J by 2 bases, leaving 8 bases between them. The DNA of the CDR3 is TGCGCCAGCAGCCAAGTCTGGGGCAACACTGAAGCTTTCTTT. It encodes CASSQVWGNTEAFF.

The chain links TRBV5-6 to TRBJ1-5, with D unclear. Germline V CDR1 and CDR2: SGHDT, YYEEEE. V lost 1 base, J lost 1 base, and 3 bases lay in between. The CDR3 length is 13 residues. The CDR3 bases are TGTGCCAGCAGCTTGAACAGCAATCAGCCCCAGCATTTT. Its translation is CASSLNSNQPQHF.

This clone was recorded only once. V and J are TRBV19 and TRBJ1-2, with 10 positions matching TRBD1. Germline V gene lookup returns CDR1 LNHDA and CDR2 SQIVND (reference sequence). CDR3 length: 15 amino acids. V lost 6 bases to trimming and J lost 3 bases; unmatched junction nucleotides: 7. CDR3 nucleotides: TGTGCCAGTAGCCTGACCGGGACAGGGGACTATGGCTACACCTTC. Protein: CASSLTGTGDYGYTF.